This passage covers 12 T cell receptor beta chains from one sample sequenced in a study of cytomegalovirus exposure and HLA in healthy donors. Primers for the PCR totalled 60 Vbeta and 13 Jbeta. Data came from immunoSEQ multiplex PCR; TCRdb stores just in-frame clones and leaves some out. The sample lists some 160,000 clones; about 78% were seen once. Material: PBMCs. The receptors were gathered from a man aged 35-49 years in good health and CMV-seronegative.

V is TRBV27 and J is TRBJ1-2; 10 nucleotides match TRBD1. Germline CDR1 MNHEY, CDR2 SMNVEV (reference sequence). Trimming removed 6 bases from V and 7 bases from J; junction bases left unmatched: 11. This CDR3 spans 15 amino acids. The CDR3 nucleotides read TGTGCCAGCAGAAATAGCGGGACAGGGGTTGGTGGCTACACCTTC. It is translated as CASRNSGTGVGGYTF.

The rearrangement links TRBV7-2 to TRBJ2-7, with D perhaps TRBD1 (6 bases). Germline V lookup: CDR1 SGHTA, CDR2 FQGNSA. V lost 5 bases to trimming and J lost 1 base, with 15 bases between them. This CDR3 has 15 amino acids. This CDR3 is CASSPRQANSYEQYF. DNA for the CDR3: TGTGCCAGCAGCCCCCGACAGGCAAATTCCTACGAGCAGTACTTC.

This clone turned up a few times. The chain combines TRBV4-3 with TRBJ2-7, with D unclear. The V end lost 4 bases, the J end lost 1 base, and 11 bases lay between the germline ends. In germline, CDR1 is LGHNA, CDR2 YSLEER. CDR3 length equals 14 residues. The CDR3 loop reads CASSPYDFSYEQYF. The CDR3 DNA follows: TGCGCCAGCAGCCCTTACGACTTTTCCTACGAGCAGTACTTC.

The J gene is TRBJ2-7, the V gene TRBV27; 7 bases map to TRBD2. The V gene end was trimmed by 4 bases and the J gene end by 5 bases; junction bases not matched to a gene: 14. The CDR3 is made up of 16 amino acids. The germline V gene has CDR1 MNHEY and CDR2 SMNVEV (reference sequence). The CDR3: CASSSSTGGSSHEQYF. CDR3 sequence (DNA): TGTGCCAGCAGTTCCTCGACGGGGGGTTCTAGCCACGAGCAGTACTTC.

The chain links TRBV5-4 to TRBJ1-2; D remains unclear. The length of the CDR3 is 14 residues. Germline V gene data show CDR1 as SGHNT and CDR2 as YYREEE (reference sequence). Deletions cut 0 bases from V and 6 bases from J, with 12 bases between. DNA of the CDR3: TGTGCCAGCAGCTTGGCTTCAGCGACCCATGGCTACACCTTC. As protein: CASSLASATHGYTF.

This chain joins TRBV4-1 and TRBJ2-7; TRBD2 aligns across 11 bases. The CDR3 consists of 15 residues. Germline CDR1 MGHRA, CDR2 YSYEKL. V shed 2 bases and J 6 bases; nucleotides not matched to a gene: 6. The CDR3 loop is CASSQFSGGAFEQYF. CDR3 in DNA: TGCGCCAGCAGCCAATTTAGCGGGGGGGCGTTCGAGCAGTACTTC.

This clone showed up just a few times. V is TRBV6-1 and J is TRBJ2-3, with TRBD1 as a possible D gene (6 bases). The CDR3 is 11 amino acids. Looked up from germline, CDR1 is MNHNS and CDR2 is SASEGT. Trimming stripped 7 bases from V and 4 bases from J, with 6 bases between. The CDR3 region has the DNA TGTGCCAGCAAGGGGGCAGATACGCAGTATTTT. This encodes CASKGADTQYF.

This chain connects TRBV30 to TRBJ2-7; TRBD1 might be the D (6 bases). Trimming left V 0 bases short and J 4 bases short, with 10 bases between. Germline CDR1 GTSNPN, CDR2 SVGIG (reference sequence). The CDR3 consists of 13 residues. DNA for the CDR3: TGTGCCTGGAGTGTTTTGAGGGGGTACGAGCAGTACTTC. This encodes CAWSVLRGYEQYF.

The chain combines TRBV6-1 with TRBJ2-1, with TRBD2 matching 8 bases. This CDR3 has 17 residues. J gave up 0 bases and V 0 bases, and 4 bases lay outside the gene matches. Germline V gene sequence: CDR1 MNHNS, CDR2 SASEGT. This chain's CDR3 is CASSEAVLAGSYNEQFF. DNA of the CDR3: TGTGCCAGCAGTGAAGCCGTCCTAGCGGGCTCCTACAATGAGCAGTTCTTC.

This clone was counted a single time. Different DNA sequences within this sample yield the same CDR3. CDR3 bases: TGCGCCAGCAGTTTGACGGTCCAAGAGACCCAGTACTTC. It encodes CASSLTVQETQYF. The chain links TRBV5-1 to TRBJ2-5; D gene unclear. The CDR3 has 13 amino acids. V was trimmed by 5 bases and J by 1 base, leaving 9 bases between them. The germline V gene encodes CDR1 SGHRS and CDR2 YFSETQ.

Turning to this clone: The sample holds other DNA sequences that translate to the same CDR3. The V gene is TRBV7-9, the J gene TRBJ2-7, with D perhaps TRBD2 (6 bases). Germline V gene data show CDR1 as SEHNR and CDR2 as FQNEAQ (reference sequence). The CDR3 extends over 13 amino acids. Trimming removed 5 bases at V and 1 base at J, with 9 bases between. The CDR3 here is CASSPSGSYEQYF. The CDR3 DNA reads as TGTGCCAGCAGCCCAAGCGGGTCCTACGAGCAGTACTTC.

V usage is TRBV4-3 and J usage is TRBJ2-7, with no clear D. CDR1 is LGHNA, CDR2 YSLEER, per germline. The CDR3 extends over 14 amino acids. The V end lost 0 bases, the J end lost 2 bases, and 8 bases lay between the germline ends. The CDR3 DNA reads TGCGCCAGCAGCCAAGATTGGCAAGCCTACGAGCAGTACTTC. Protein product: CASSQDWQAYEQYF.